The clone carrying this T cell receptor (beta chain) was counted ten times or more. Its antigen is undetermined. This record belongs to a study of human T cells and chemical hapten exposure. Study-level background: Chiefly women, the patients showed alopecia areata, totalis or universalis. Study results and caveats: Counts of TCRs above 1 in 1000 frequency stayed unchanged with DPC sensitization.

MiXCR, applied by TCRdb to the RACE reads, yields one record per CDR3 protein. Seen here are about 85,000 distinct CDR3 sequences, about 8.5% observed once, and the top ten hold 2.6%. Time point described: pre-sensitization, week 0. Treatment in this sample: therapeutic diphenylcyclopropenone sensitization with weekly scalp DPC. Staff drew blood before applying each patch test. This sequence was found in a man aged 35-49 years with alopecia areata. Some clones in this sample may be carry-over from other donors' samples. Source: whole blood, taken in connection with sensitization to the hapten diphenylcyclopropenone (DPC).

In DNA form, the CDR3 reads TGTGCCAGCAGCTCCTCTGGCGGGGGGGGCAGCGATACGCAGTATTTT. Translating it yields CASSSSGGGGSDTQYF. The chain couples TRBV7-2 to TRBJ2-3; 9 bases line up with TRBD2. The CDR3 consists of 16 residues. The germline CDR1 and CDR2 sequences are SGHTA and FQGNSA. J gave up 6 bases and V 4 bases, and 11 bases lay outside the gene matches. Based on the CDR3 plus reference TRBV7-2 and TRBJ2-3, the full variable domain is GAGVSQSPSNKVTEKGKDVELRCDPISGHTALYWYRQSLGQGLEFLIYFQGNSAPDKSGLPSDRFSAERTGGSVSTLTIQRTQQEDSAVYLCASSSSGGGGSDTQYFGPGTRLTVL.